These T cell receptor beta chains were read from a single sample in a study of blood T cell repertoires in COVID-19. Only in-frame clones appear in the TCRdb table, and some are missing; sequencing was by immunoSEQ multiplex PCR. The sample lists approximately 310,000 clones, approximately 85% seen once, with roughly 2% in the top ten. The sequenced material came from PBMCs or T cells enriched from blood (not recorded which). These receptors were collected from a man aged 25-45 years who had recovered from COVID-19. CDR3s include the opening cysteine and the closing phenylalanine or tryptophan. The D gene is left open where the match is weak. Clone size, where shown, is once, few, many, or a class for clones that have expanded.

. TRBD1 TRBJ1-5 TRBV7-9 18 CASSGPGTEPYSNQPQHF TGTGCCAGCAGCGGACCCGGGACAGAGCCCTATAGCAATCAGCCCCAGCATTTT
once . TRBJ1-1 TRBV7-2 13 CASSSHRETEAFF TGTGCCAGCAGCTCCCACAGGGAGACTGAAGCTTTCTTT
. . TRBJ1-2 TRBV14 16 CASSHFLQGMGYGYTF TGTGCCAGCAGCCACTTCTTACAGGGAATGGGCTATGGCTACACCTTC
. TRBD1 TRBJ1-5 TRBV6-5 15 CASSYSQGGNQPQHF TGTGCCAGCAGTTACTCCCAGGGGGGCAATCAGCCCCAGCATTTT
. . TRBJ2-7 TRBV20-1 11 CSARDRGEQYF TGCAGTGCTAGAGATCGAGGCGAGCAGTACTTC
. . TRBJ1-2 TRBV4-3 15 CASSQDLPGGYGYTF TGCGCCAGCAGCCAAGATCTTCCCGGGGGCTATGGCTACACCTTC
. TRBD1 TRBJ1-2 TRBV6-5 15 CASSYSGQANYGYTF TGTGCCAGCAGTTACTCGGGACAGGCTAACTATGGCTACACCTTC
. TRBD1 TRBJ2-2 TRBV29-1 13 CSVQTGYTGELFF TGCAGCGTTCAGACAGGGTACACCGGGGAGCTGTTTTTT
. TRBD2 TRBJ2-1 TRBV2 15 CASSVLAGGVHEQFF TGTGCCAGCAGCGTACTAGCGGGGGGTGTTCATGAGCAGTTCTTC
. . TRBJ2-7 TRBV27 18 CASSPSRTSWESSYEQYF TGTGCCAGCAGTCCCTCCCGCACGTCGTGGGAGAGTTCCTACGAGCAGTACTTC
. TRBD1 TRBJ2-7 TRBV18 14 CASSSTGGNYEQYF TGTGCCAGCTCGTCGACAGGGGGGAACTACGAGCAGTACTTC
. . TRBJ1-1 TRBV7-9 14 CASSPQGRHTEAFF TGTGCCAGCAGCCCACAAGGGAGACACACTGAAGCTTTCTTT
. . TRBJ1-5 TRBV5-5 15 CASSLGPQGNQPQHF TGTGCCAGCAGCTTGGGCCCTCAGGGCAATCAGCCCCAGCATTTT
. . TRBJ2-7 TRBV29-1 14 CSVEHSDRPYEQYF TGCAGCGTTGAACACTCCGACAGACCCTACGAGCAGTACTTC
once TRBD2 TRBJ2-6 TRBV9 14 CASSVVSSGGLLTF TGTGCCAGCAGCGTAGTGAGTAGCGGGGGGCTCCTGACTTTC
. . TRBJ1-1 TRBV7-2 15 CASSFVGANMGKAFF TGTGCCAGCAGCTTCGTGGGGGCTAACATGGGGAAAGCTTTCTTT
few . TRBJ1-6 TRBV11-2 15 CASSPSGTVNSPLHF TGTGCCAGCAGCCCGTCCGGGACTGTTAATTCACCCCTCCACTTT
few . TRBJ1-2 TRBV30 13 CAWSSGLEMGYTF TGTGCCTGGAGTTCTGGGCTCGAGATGGGCTACACCTTC
. TRBD1 TRBJ2-7 TRBV6-1 19 CASSEGRQGANPLSYEQYF TGTGCCAGCAGTGAAGGGCGACAGGGGGCGAATCCCCTCTCCTACGAGCAGTACTTC
few TRBD2 TRBJ2-7 TRBV5-1 16 CASSRLGEGSSYEQYF TGCGCCAGCAGCCGCCTCGGGGAGGGGAGCTCCTACGAGCAGTACTTC
. . TRBJ1-1 TRBV5-5 13 CASSFGGYTEAFF TGTGCCAGCAGCTTCGGGGGATACACTGAAGCTTTCTTT
. . TRBJ2-2 TRBV3-1/TRBV3-2 14 CASSPGHYTGELFF TGTGCCAGCAGCCCGGGACATTACACCGGGGAGCTGTTTTTT
. TRBD1 TRBJ2-7 TRBV5-1 15 CASSWGQGNDYEQYF TGCGCCAGCAGCTGGGGACAGGGTAACGACTACGAGCAGTACTTC
. TRBD1 TRBJ1-2 TRBV5-1 14 CASSPTGTGDGYTF TGCGCCAGCAGCCCCACAGGGACAGGGGATGGCTACACCTTC
. TRBD1 TRBJ1-1 TRBV3-1/TRBV3-2 15 CASSPLRTGQTEAFF TGTGCCAGCAGCCCGCTGAGGACAGGGCAAACTGAAGCTTTCTTT
. . TRBJ2-7 TRBV5-6 14 CASSWSSLSYEQYF TGTGCCAGCTCCTGGTCGAGTCTTTCCTACGAGCAGTACTTC
. TRBD2 TRBJ2-3 TRBV10-3 16 CATRTSGGSDTDTQYF TGTGCCACCCGGACTAGCGGGGGCTCCGACACAGATACGCAGTATTTT
. TRBD2 TRBJ2-7 TRBV5-5 12 CASSLSGGEQYF TGTGCCAGCAGCTTGTCGGGGGGCGAGCAGTACTTC
few . TRBJ1-2 TRBV14 14 CASSRGGGRYGYTF TGTGCCAGCAGCCGGGGAGGTGGGAGATATGGCTACACCTTC
once TRBD1 TRBJ1-5 TRBV19 14 CASATGGGNQPQHF TGTGCCAGTGCGACAGGGGGTGGCAATCAGCCCCAGCATTTT
. TRBD2 TRBJ2-4 TRBV3-1/TRBV3-2 14 CASSQAGGPSIQYF TGTGCCAGCAGCCAAGCGGGGGGGCCTAGCATTCAGTACTTC
few . TRBJ1-3 TRBV15 16 CATSRDVGGSGNTIYF TGTGCCACCAGCAGAGATGTCGGCGGGTCTGGAAACACCATATATTTT
few TRBD1 TRBJ1-4 TRBV30 16 CAWSTGDSNLNEKLFF TGTGCCTGGAGTACAGGGGACTCCAACTTAAATGAAAAACTGTTTTTT
once . TRBJ1-3 TRBV6-1 16 CASSASRDISGNTIYF TGTGCCAGCAGTGCCTCCAGGGACATCTCTGGAAACACCATATATTTT
once . TRBJ2-2 TRBV24-1 17 CATSDLTQNSNTGELFF TGTGCCACCAGTGATTTGACACAGAACTCGAACACCGGGGAGCTGTTTTTT
. . TRBJ1-1 TRBV6-6 14 CASSLVALGTEAFF TGTGCCAGCAGCCTAGTGGCCTTAGGCACTGAAGCTTTCTTT
. . TRBJ1-6 TRBV19 13 CATGEEWGSPLHF TGTGCCACCGGGGAGGAGTGGGGCTCACCCCTCCACTTT
. . TRBJ2-1 TRBV19 15 CASSIVTGRDTEQFF TGTGCCAGTAGTATAGTCACAGGCCGAGATACTGAGCAGTTCTTC
. . TRBJ1-4 TRBV5-1 14 CASSLAGTNEKLFF TGCGCCAGCAGCTTGGCGGGAACTAATGAAAAACTGTTTTTT
once TRBD1 TRBJ2-1 TRBV10-3 14 CAIAGQGSYNEQFF TGTGCCATCGCCGGACAGGGGTCCTACAATGAGCAGTTCTTC
. . TRBJ2-7 TRBV3-1/TRBV3-2 20 CASSQDLIVPSGSIKYEQYF TGTGCCAGCAGCCAAGACCTTATAGTGCCTTCGGGGTCAATTAAGTACGAGCAGTACTTC
. . TRBJ2-6 TRBV19 16 CASSIIRVSGANVLTF TGTGCCAGTAGTATTATTAGAGTCTCTGGGGCCAACGTCCTGACTTTC
. . TRBJ1-3 TRBV4-1 15 CASSVTQGLGNTIYF TGCGCCAGCAGCGTAACACAGGGTTTGGGAAACACCATATATTTT
. . TRBJ2-7 TRBV6-5 12 CASRAGTYEQYF TGTGCCAGCAGGGCCGGGACCTACGAGCAGTACTTC